Sequencing of this T cell receptor (beta chain) was carried out in a study of shared clonotypes between healthy human individuals. V gave up 0 bases and J gave up 0 bases, with 8 bases separating them. The CDR3 consists of 15 residues. Germline V gene lookup returns CDR1 MNHEY and CDR2 SVGAGI. TCRdb's table, derived via immunoSEQ multiplex PCR, lists solely in-frame clones and lacks some. The table has some 790,000 clones, 72% seen once. The gene calls are TRBV6-5 and TRBJ1-1; D is possibly TRBD1 (5 bases). This receptor was obtained from a woman aged 25-40 years in good health. The specimen sequenced was memory CD4+ T cells sorted from blood. Subset of the sample: CD45RA-negative fraction. The CDR3 DNA reads TGTGCCAGCAGTTACTCGTCCAGGGTGAACACTGAAGCTTTCTTT. It encodes CASSYSSRVNTEAFF.